This TCR beta chain was captured in a study of blood T cell repertoires in COVID-19 (TCRdb year 2020). Background for the entire study: Samples from collaborators originated in the United States, Italy and Spain and spanned both the acute and convalescent phases of COVID-19. The repertoires were made available in a free public database intended to serve as a resource for research on the immune response to SARS-CoV-2. The material from the prospective study consisted of cDNA or gDNA derived from T cells, B-cell-depleted T cells, or PBMCs. Subjects who had been exposed to COVID-19, were actively infected with it, or had recovered from it provided the deeply sampled blood TCRbeta repertoires that made up the dataset. HLA class I and class II types, where available, came from metadata supplied by the sample provider rather than from assay-based typing. The samples were drawn from two sources: the first 160 participants of the ongoing ImmuneRACE study, and over 1,000 subjects contributed by 6 global collaborators. Nearly every sample came with metadata listing a de-identified subject ID, COVID-19 status, age in years and sex. The paper as a whole reports these results and caveats: The quantity of clinical and demographic metadata differed by source and by participant and was supplied without curation.

The immunoSEQ Assay, a bias-controlled multiplex PCR, was used to amplify TCRbeta CDR3 regions from genomic DNA. The original methods were these. Nucleated cell counts per sample were estimated from amplification of reference gene primers within the assay. Sequence reads were collapsed and filtered to measure the absolute abundance of every unique TCRbeta CDR3 rearrangement. For each sample, productive Simpson clonality was calculated as the square root of Simpson's diversity index over productive rearrangements. Held by TCRdb, this immuneACCESS table contains in-frame sequences only and omits some clones. Under half of the omission traces to an unresolved V gene where checked; the cause of the rest is unknown. From that table come the V and J calls and clone size; the DNA was used to work out D and trimming. Recorded for this sample are over 200,000 clones; 65% to 90% of them occurred a single time. The ten most abundant clones make up around 8.9% of the sample.

At the junction V is shortened by 3 bases and J by 0 bases; bases outside the gene matches: 6. Inclusive of the bounding cysteine and phenylalanine, the CDR3 is 16 residues long. CDR3 DNA is the only sequence kept; it has 48 bases, read in frame from the first base. According to the germline V gene, CDR1 reads SGHTA and CDR2 reads FQGNSA. In the prospective study, participants were roughly 18 to 95 years old, resided in 24 geographic areas of the United States, and were enrolled through a virtual design. To assign participants to cohorts, the prospective study relied on clinical history that participants themselves reported in a screening survey and a study questionnaire. In the prospective study, mobile phlebotomists collected whole blood, serum and a nasopharyngeal or oropharyngeal swab from each participant. Participants in the prospective study had the option to provide additional blood draws and questionnaires over a 2-month period. Before DNA extraction, prospective study blood samples were shipped either frozen or at room temperature.

Concerning this clone itself: The target of this receptor is not known. Per-base qualities were not stored, and no clone one base away is much larger.

This chain joins TRBV7-2 to TRBJ2-3; TRBD2 fits 7 bases in the junction. The sample was PBMCs or T cells enriched from blood (not recorded which). The sequence was collected from a woman in her 50s with acute COVID-19. The CDR3 in this case is CASSFSGFGSTDTQYF. The sequence in DNA is TGTGCCAGCAGCTTTAGCGGGTTTGGGAGCACAGATACGCAGTATTTT.